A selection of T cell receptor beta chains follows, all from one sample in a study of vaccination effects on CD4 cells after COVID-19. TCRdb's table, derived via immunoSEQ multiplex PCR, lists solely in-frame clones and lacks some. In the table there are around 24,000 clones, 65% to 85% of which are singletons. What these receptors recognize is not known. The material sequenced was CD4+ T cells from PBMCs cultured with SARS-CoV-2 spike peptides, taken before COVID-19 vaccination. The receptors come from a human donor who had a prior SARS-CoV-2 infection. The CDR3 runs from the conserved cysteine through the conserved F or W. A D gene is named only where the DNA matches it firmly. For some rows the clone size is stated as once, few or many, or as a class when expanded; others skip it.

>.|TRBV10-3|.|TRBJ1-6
TGTGCCATCAGTGCAGACAGGTTCTCCTATAATTCACCCCTCCACTTT
CAISADRFSYNSPLHF
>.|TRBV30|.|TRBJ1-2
TGTGCCTGGACCCCCACGGGCACAGCTACTACCCTTGTCTACACCTTC
CAWTPTGTATTLVYTF
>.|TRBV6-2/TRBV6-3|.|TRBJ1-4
TGTGCCAGCAGTTACAGTTGGCAGGGACACGAAAAACTGTTTTTT
CASSYSWQGHEKLFF
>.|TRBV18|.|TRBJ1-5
TGTGCCAGCTCAGGGGGTAGCAATCAGCCCCAGCATTTT
CASSGGSNQPQHF
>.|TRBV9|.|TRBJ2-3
TGTGCCAGCAGCGTAGGCCCAGACAGCCGAGATACGCAGTATTTT
CASSVGPDSRDTQYF
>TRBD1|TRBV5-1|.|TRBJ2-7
TGCGCCAGCAGCTTGGAGGGGGCAGCGGCTGTCTACGAGCAGTACTTC
CASSLEGAAAVYEQYF
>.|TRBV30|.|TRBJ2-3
TGTGCCTGGAGTGTAGGGGGGGCAGATACGCAGTATTTT
CAWSVGGADTQYF
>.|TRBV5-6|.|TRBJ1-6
TGTGCCAGCAGCAAACCGGGGGGGTATAATTCACCCCTCCACTTT
CASSKPGGYNSPLHF
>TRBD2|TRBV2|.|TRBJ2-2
TGTGCCAGCAGCGGAACTAGCGGGAGAACCGGGGAGCTGTTTTTT
CASSGTSGRTGELFF
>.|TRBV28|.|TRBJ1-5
TGTGCCAGCACCGTGGGGAGGGAAAAGGTTCAGCCCCAGCATTTT
CASTVGREKVQPQHF
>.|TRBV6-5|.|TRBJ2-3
TGTGCCAGCAGCCTGAACGGGGTCCTAGCGGATACGCAGTATTTT
CASSLNGVLADTQYF
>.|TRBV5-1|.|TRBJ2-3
TGCGCCAGCAGCTTGGGGGGCCGGCTGAATACGCAGTATTTT
CASSLGGRLNTQYF
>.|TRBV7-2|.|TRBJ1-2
TGTGCCAGCAGCTTAGAGGTCCGGATCTATGGCTACACCTTC
CASSLEVRIYGYTF
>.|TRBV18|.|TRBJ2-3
TGTGCCAGCTCACCAAGCGCAGATACGCAGTATTTT
CASSPSADTQYF
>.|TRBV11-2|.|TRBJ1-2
TGTGCCAGCAGCTTAGTTGCGGGTGCGGGGTATGGCTACACCTTC
CASSLVAGAGYGYTF
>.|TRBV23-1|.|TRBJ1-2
TGCGCCAGCAGTCCCCCCGGGTGGAGGCATGGCTACACCTTC
CASSPPGWRHGYTF
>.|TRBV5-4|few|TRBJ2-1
TGTGCCAGCAGCTTACGGCGGGACAATGAGCAGTTCTTC
CASSLRRDNEQFF